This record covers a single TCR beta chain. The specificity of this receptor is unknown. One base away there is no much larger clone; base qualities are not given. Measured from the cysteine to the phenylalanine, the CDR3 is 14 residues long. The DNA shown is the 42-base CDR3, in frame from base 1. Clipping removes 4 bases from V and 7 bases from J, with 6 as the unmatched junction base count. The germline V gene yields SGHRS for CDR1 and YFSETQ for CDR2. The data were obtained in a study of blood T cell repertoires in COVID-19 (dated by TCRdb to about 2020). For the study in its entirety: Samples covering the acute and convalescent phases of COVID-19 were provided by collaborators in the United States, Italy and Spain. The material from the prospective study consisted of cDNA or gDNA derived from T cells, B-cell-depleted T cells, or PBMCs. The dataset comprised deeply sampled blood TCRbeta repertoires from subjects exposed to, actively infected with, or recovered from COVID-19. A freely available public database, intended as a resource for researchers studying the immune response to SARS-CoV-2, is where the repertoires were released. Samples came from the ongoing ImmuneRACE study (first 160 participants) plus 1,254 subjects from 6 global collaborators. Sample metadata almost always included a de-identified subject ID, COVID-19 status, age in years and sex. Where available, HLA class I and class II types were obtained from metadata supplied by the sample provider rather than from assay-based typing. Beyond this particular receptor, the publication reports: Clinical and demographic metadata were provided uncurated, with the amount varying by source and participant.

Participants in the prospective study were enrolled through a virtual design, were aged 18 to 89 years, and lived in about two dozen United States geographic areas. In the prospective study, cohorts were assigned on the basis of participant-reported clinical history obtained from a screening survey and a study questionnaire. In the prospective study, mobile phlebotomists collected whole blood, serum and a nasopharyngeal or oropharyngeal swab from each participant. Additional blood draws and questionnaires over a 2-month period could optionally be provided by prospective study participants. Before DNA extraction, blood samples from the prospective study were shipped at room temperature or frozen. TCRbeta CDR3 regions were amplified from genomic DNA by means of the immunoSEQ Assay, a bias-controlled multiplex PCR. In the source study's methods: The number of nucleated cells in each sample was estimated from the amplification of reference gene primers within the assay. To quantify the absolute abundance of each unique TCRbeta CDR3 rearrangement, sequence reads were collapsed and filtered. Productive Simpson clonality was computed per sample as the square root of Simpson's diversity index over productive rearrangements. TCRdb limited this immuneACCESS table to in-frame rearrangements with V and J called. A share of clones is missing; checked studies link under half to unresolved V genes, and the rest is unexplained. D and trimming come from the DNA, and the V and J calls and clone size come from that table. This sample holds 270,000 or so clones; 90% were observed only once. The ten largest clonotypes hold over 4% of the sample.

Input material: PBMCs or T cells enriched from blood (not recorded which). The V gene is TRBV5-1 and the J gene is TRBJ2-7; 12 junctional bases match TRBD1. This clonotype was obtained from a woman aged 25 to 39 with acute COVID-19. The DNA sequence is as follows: TGCGCCAGCAGCGCGGGACAGGGGGCGAGGGAGCAGTACTTC. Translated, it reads CASSAGQGAREQYF. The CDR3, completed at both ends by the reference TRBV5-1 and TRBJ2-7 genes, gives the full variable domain KAGVTQTPRYLIKTRGQQVTLSCSPISGHRSVSWYQQTPGQGLQFLFEYFSETQRNKGNFPGRFSGRQFSNSRSEMNVSTLELGDSALYLCASSAGQGAREQYFGPGTRLTVT.